The 6 T cell receptor beta chains below come from one sample, sequenced in a study of blood T cell repertoires in COVID-19. Some clones are missing from TCRdb's copy, which holds only in-frame ones; the method was immunoSEQ multiplex PCR. Of 250,000 to 350,000 clones listed, about nine tenths are singletons. The sample consisted of PBMCs or T cells enriched from blood (not recorded which). The receptor source for this set is a woman between 18 and 29 years old who had recovered from COVID-19.

In this sample, this clone turned up once. The J gene is TRBJ1-2, the V gene TRBV29-1; 11 bases are a match to TRBD1. Per the germline V gene, CDR1 is SQVTM and CDR2 is ANQGSEA. The V gene end was trimmed by 6 bases and the J gene end by 5 bases; junction bases not matched to a gene: 11. The CDR3 is made up of 15 amino acids. The CDR3 sequence: CSVLGTGGRTYGYTF. The CDR3 DNA is TGCAGCGTCCTCGGGACAGGGGGGAGAACTTATGGCTACACCTTC.

This clone was detected once. This sequence joins TRBV5-5 and TRBJ2-7; 10 bases are shared with TRBD1. Trimming at V came to 3 bases and at J to 1 base, leaving 1 base not matched to a gene. The CDR3 covers 14 residues. The V gene's germline CDR1 is SGHKS and CDR2 YYEKEE (reference sequence). The CDR3 here is CASSSGQGSYEQYF. DNA of the CDR3: TGTGCCAGCAGCTCGGGACAGGGGTCCTACGAGCAGTACTTC.

The rearrangement uses TRBV5-5 and TRBJ1-1; no clear D gene. V was cut by 0 bases and J by 0 bases, with 3 bases left in between. Germline V gives CDR1 SGHKS, CDR2 YYEKEE (reference sequence). The CDR3 runs 13 residues. CDR3 nucleotide sequence: TGTGCCAGCAGCTTGGACATGAACACTGAAGCTTTCTTT. Its protein is CASSLDMNTEAFF.

The gene calls are TRBV7-9 and TRBJ1-3; 8 nucleotides agree with TRBD1. The CDR3 is 16 amino acids. Per the germline V gene, CDR1 is SEHNR and CDR2 is FQNEAQ (reference sequence). The V segment lost 5 bases and the J segment 0 bases; nucleotides outside the gene matches: 6. As DNA, the CDR3 is TGTGCCAGCAGCCCCGACAGGGGAAGCTCTGGAAACACCATATATTTT. It is translated as CASSPDRGSSGNTIYF.

The V and J genes are TRBV5-1 and TRBJ1-2; D is unclear. V was clipped by 0 bases and J by 6 bases, with 18 bases between them. The CDR3 runs 16 residues. CDR1 SGHRS and CDR2 YFSETQ come from the germline V gene. The CDR3 spells CASSLGADPALNGYTF. The CDR3 nucleotides are TGCGCCAGCAGCTTGGGGGCAGACCCGGCCTTGAATGGCTACACCTTC.

The chain employs TRBV28 and TRBJ1-5; D not certain. CDR3 size: 15 residues. Germline V gene sequence: CDR1 MDHEN, CDR2 SYDVKM. V lost 5 bases and J lost 3, with 14 bases in between. CDR3 coding DNA: TGTGCCAGCAGTCCCCCGCGTCGGGACAATCAGCCCCAGCATTTT. Amino acid sequence: CASSPPRRDNQPQHF.